Each of the 24 T cell receptor beta chains below was sequenced from the same sample in a study of T cell repertoires in cytomegalovirus infection. TCRdb called the reads again in MiXCR, with one record for every CDR3 protein. The sample consists of roughly 220,000 distinct CDR3 sequences, about 40% of them appearing once. Their recognized antigens are unknown. The sample was CD8+ T cells from cultured PBMCs, taken from culture after CMV antigen stimulation. The receptors shown here come from a human donor in good health (CMV status not recorded). Some clones in this sample may be carry-over from other donors' samples.

V usage is TRBV10-3 and J usage is TRBJ1-1, with a possible D match to TRBD1 (6 bases). The germline gives CDR1 ENHRY, CDR2 SYGVKD. Trimming left V 2 bases short and J 5 bases short, with 12 bases between. The CDR3 runs to 14 residues. CDR3 DNA: TGTGCCATCAGTGAGCTGGGGGCCGGAACTGAAGCTTTCTTT. Translating gives CAISELGAGTEAFF.

The V call is TRBV10-3, the J call TRBJ1-2; 7 bases agree with TRBD1. The CDR3 length is 14 residues. Per the germline V gene, CDR1 is ENHRY and CDR2 is SYGVKD. The trim removed 3 bases at V and 8 bases at J, leaving 9 bases unmatched. This chain's CDR3 is CAISDPTTGYGYTF. The CDR3 nucleotides read TGTGCCATCAGTGACCCGACGACAGGGTACGGCTACACCTTC.

On this clonotype itself: A much larger clone sits a single nucleotide away, making a read error possible. This rearrangement joins TRBV6-5 to TRBJ2-1; D is unresolved. There are 12 residues in the CDR3. Germline values: CDR1 MNHEY, CDR2 SVGAGI. The CDR3 DNA reads TGTGCCAGCAGATCACCCTACAATGAGAAGTTCTTC. It yields the protein CASRSPYNEKFF.

This chain connects TRBV28 to TRBJ2-7, with 10 bases matching TRBD1. The length of the CDR3 is 13 residues. CDR1 MDHEN and CDR2 SYDVKM come from the germline V gene. V was clipped by 10 bases and J by 3 bases; unmatched bases: 6. The CDR3 here is CATSGTGDYEQYF. The CDR3 DNA sequence: TGTGCCACCTCCGGGACAGGGGACTACGAGCAGTACTTC.

This clonotype was counted between two and nine times. The genes are TRBV7-9 and TRBJ1-3, with 10 bases identical to TRBD1. CDR3 length: 16 residues. Per the germline V gene, CDR1 is SEHNR and CDR2 is FQNEAQ (reference sequence). The junction had 3 bases not matched to a gene; V was cut back by 4 bases and J by 0 bases. The CDR3 is CASSSRDRGSGNTIYF. CDR3 nucleotides: TGTGCCAGCAGCTCCCGGGACAGGGGCTCTGGAAACACCATATATTTT.

This rearrangement joins TRBV28 to TRBJ1-2, with a weak D call TRBD1 (6 bases). The CDR3 extends over 15 amino acids. Trimming removed 7 bases from V and 8 bases from J, with 23 bases in between. CDR1 and CDR2 (germline): MDHEN, SYDVKM. The CDR3 here is CASNPAGPGEGGYTF. The CDR3 coding sequence is TGTGCCAGCAATCCCGCCGGGCCAGGGGAGGGCGGCTACACCTTC.

This rearrangement joins TRBV19 to TRBJ2-2, with 11 positions matching TRBD2. V lost 5 bases, J lost 8 bases, and 10 bases stayed unmatched. This CDR3 contains 16 residues. Germline-derived CDR1 and CDR2 are LNHDA and SQIVND (reference sequence). The CDR3 sequence is CASSSPLLAGAGELFF. DNA of the CDR3: TGTGCCAGTAGTTCCCCCCTACTAGCGGGAGCTGGGGAGCTGTTTTTT.

There are many counts of this clonotype. The chain has TRBV7-2 and TRBJ2-6; the D is unclear. This CDR3 has 15 residues. From germline, CDR1 is SGHTA and CDR2 FQGNSA. With 3 bases removed from V and 1 base from J, the gap between germline ends came to 7 bases. The CDR3 nucleotides are TGTGCCAGCAGCTTCATCGGATCTGGGGCCAACGTCCTGACTTTC. Translated: CASSFIGSGANVLTF.

A few counts support this clonotype. V usage is TRBV28 and J usage is TRBJ2-6; weak D call: TRBD2 (5 bases). The CDR3 is 14 residues long. V was shortened by 8 bases and J by 3 bases, with 11 bases between the two germline ends. The germline CDR1 and CDR2 sequences are MDHEN and SYDVKM. This CDR3 is CASQSAVGANVLTF. The CDR3 DNA follows: TGTGCCAGCCAATCAGCGGTTGGGGCCAACGTCCTGACTTTC.

The sample holds a few counts of this clonotype. V usage is TRBV30 and J usage is TRBJ1-1; no clear D. This CDR3 comprises 12 residues. Trimming left V 0 bases short and J 5 bases short, with 7 bases between. Germline values: CDR1 GTSNPN, CDR2 SVGIG (reference sequence). In DNA, the CDR3 is TGTGCCTGGAGTGTACTGGGGACTGAAGCTTTCTTT. It codes for CAWSVLGTEAFF. Complete variable domain (other parts from reference TRBV30 and TRBJ1-1): SQTIHQWPATLVQPVGSPLSLECTVEGTSNPNLYWYRQAAGRGLQLLFYSVGIGQISSEVPQNLSASRPQDRQFILSSKKLLLSDSGFYLCAWSVLGTEAFFGQGTRLTVV.

J is TRBJ1-1 and V is TRBV12-5, with D maybe TRBD1 (5 bases). The CDR3 length is 15 residues. V was clipped by 7 bases and J by 10 bases, with 25 bases between them. CDR1 is LGHNT and CDR2 is FRNRAP in the germline V gene. CDR3 region: CASVSADDSNFRAFF. The CDR3 coding sequence is TGTGCTAGTGTTTCAGCGGACGACAGTAATTTTAGAGCTTTCTTT. The whole variable domain, remainder taken from reference TRBV12-5 and TRBJ1-1, is DARVTQTPRHKVTEMGQEVTMRCQPILGHNTVFWYRQTMMQGLELLAYFRNRAPLDDSGMPKDRFSAEMPDATLATLKIQPSEPRDSAVYFCASVSADDSNFRAFFGQGTRLTVV.

The chain has TRBV5-4 and TRBJ2-4; 7 positions match TRBD2. Germline CDR1 and CDR2: SGHNT and YYREEE (reference sequence). Unmatched junction bases numbered 7, after V lost 2 bases and J lost 8 bases. The CDR3 contains 14 residues. CDR3 DNA: TGTGCCAGCAGCTTCTCCAGCGGGGTTGACATTCAGTACTTC. This codes for CASSFSSGVDIQYF. Filled out from reference TRBV5-4 and TRBJ2-4, the complete variable domain reads ETGVTQSPTHLIKTRGQQVTLRCSSQSGHNTVSWYQQALGQGPQFIFQYYREEENGRGNFPPRFSGLQFPNYSSELNVNALELDDSALYLCASSFSSGVDIQYFGAGTRLSVL.

The J gene is TRBJ2-1, the V gene TRBV28, with TRBD2 matching over 10 bases. From germline, CDR1 is MDHEN and CDR2 SYDVKM. J was trimmed by 5 bases and V by 3 bases; bases with no gene match: 13. The CDR3 is made up of 18 amino acids. The CDR3 reads CASSFRLAGARGHNEQFF. The CDR3 nucleotides read TGTGCCAGCAGTTTCCGGCTAGCGGGAGCTCGGGGACACAATGAGCAGTTCTTC.

Remarks on this clonotype: A much larger clone lies one base from this, so it may be a read error. The V call is TRBV7-2, the J call TRBJ2-7; D is unresolved. The CDR3 consists of 13 residues. V lost 1 base, J lost 0 bases, and 4 bases lay in between. Germline loops: CDR1 SGHTA, CDR2 FQGNSA. In nucleotides, the CDR3 is TGTGCCAGCAGCTTAGGGCACTCCTACGAGCAGTACTTC. This gives the protein CASSLGHSYEQYF.

CDR3 sequence reads: CASSLTSSYYEQYF. In nucleotides, the CDR3 is TGTGCCAGCAGTTTAACTAGCTCCTACTACGAGCAGTACTTC. The V gene is TRBV27, the J gene TRBJ2-7, with a possible D match to TRBD2 (6 bases). The CDR3 extends over 14 amino acids. Germline V gene lookup returns CDR1 MNHEY and CDR2 SMNVEV (reference sequence). The ends were cut back, 2 bases at V and 3 bases at J, with 11 bases in the middle.

The chain joins TRBV12-3 or TRBV12-4 to TRBJ2-6; 12 bases agree with TRBD1. V lost 5 bases, J lost 3 bases, and 11 bases stayed unmatched. The length of the CDR3 is 19 residues. CDR3: CASSRSGTGGDVGANVLTF. The DNA of the CDR3 is TGTGCCAGCAGTCGATCGGGGACAGGGGGCGACGTTGGGGCCAACGTCCTGACTTTC.

The chain carries TRBV7-3 and TRBJ2-7; 9 bases map to TRBD2. Unmatched junction bases numbered 4, after V lost 2 bases and J lost 2 bases. Germline assignment: CDR1 SGHTA and CDR2 FQGTGA. The CDR3 totals 15 residues. The CDR3 DNA is TGTGCCAGCAGCTTACTGACTAGCGGTCCCTACGAGCAGTACTTC. Protein: CASSLLTSGPYEQYF.

This clonotype was counted between two and nine times. This rearrangement joins TRBV28 to TRBJ1-1; D not certain. CDR1 is MDHEN, CDR2 SYDVKM, per germline. Trimming stripped 4 bases from V and 8 bases from J, with 14 bases between. This CDR3 contains 13 residues. CDR3 nucleotide sequence: TGTGCCAGCAGTTCTTTGCAGGTGAAAGAAGCTTTCTTT. This encodes CASSSLQVKEAFF.

The chain links TRBV6-6 to TRBJ2-1, with D possibly being TRBD2 (7 bases). CDR3 size: 14 residues. V dropped 2 bases and J dropped 8 bases, with 13 bases sitting between them. CDR1 and CDR2 from the germline V gene are MNHNY and SVGAGI (reference sequence). CDR3 sequence (DNA): TGTGCCAGCAGTTACGGGGGAGGGGGTGATGAGCAGTTCTTC. Protein: CASSYGGGGDEQFF.

The chain links TRBV27 to TRBJ2-2; 10 bases agree with TRBD2. With 2 bases clipped from V and 1 base from J, the junction kept 7 bases outside the gene matches. The germline CDR1 and CDR2 sequences are MNHEY and SMNVEV (reference sequence). This CDR3 has 18 residues. The CDR3 nucleotides are TGTGCCAGCAGTTTAATAGCCGCTAGCGGGAGGAACACCGGGGAGCTGTTTTTT. Translating gives CASSLIAASGRNTGELFF.

The V and J genes are TRBV27 and TRBJ2-7; TRBD2 aligns across 8 bases. J gave up 0 bases and V 5 bases, and 3 bases lay outside the gene matches. From germline, CDR1 is MNHEY and CDR2 SMNVEV (reference sequence). The CDR3 is made up of 14 amino acids. In DNA form, the CDR3 reads TGTGCCAGCAGTCCGGGAGGGAGCTCCTACGAGCAGTACTTC. Protein: CASSPGGSSYEQYF.

This clonotype appeared many times. The genes are TRBV7-6 and TRBJ2-1, with TRBD2 identical over 13 bases. Germline CDR1 reads SGHVS; CDR2 reads FNYEAQ. V shed 1 base and J 6 bases; nucleotides not matched to a gene: 0. The CDR3 has 15 residues. The CDR3 nucleotides are TGTGCCAGCAGCTTAGGGACTAGCGGGGGCAATGAGCAGTTCTTC. This codes for CASSLGTSGGNEQFF.

The V call is TRBV2, the J call TRBJ1-1; the D gene is possibly TRBD1 (5 bases). Trimming shortened V by 7 bases and J by 7 bases, and 10 bases separated the two germline ends. Germline CDR1 and CDR2: SNHLY and FYNNEI. The CDR3 is 11 residues long. CDR3 in DNA: TGTGCCAGCACCCCAGGGTTTGAAGCTTTCTTT. This gives the protein CASTPGFEAFF.

This clonotype was observed a handful of times. The chain combines TRBV2 with TRBJ2-7, with D maybe TRBD2 (6 bases). The CDR3 extends over 16 amino acids. V dropped 5 bases and J dropped 0 bases, with 17 bases sitting between them. From germline, CDR1 is SNHLY and CDR2 FYNNEI. CDR3 in DNA: TGTGCCAGCAGTAAGACCGGGACTTCGAGCTCCTACGAGCAGTACTTC. It specifies CASSKTGTSSSYEQYF.